Below, 15 T cell receptor beta chains from the same sample are listed, as sequenced in a study of cytomegalovirus exposure and HLA in healthy donors. Data came from immunoSEQ multiplex PCR; TCRdb stores just in-frame clones and leaves some out. The sample comprises over 150,000 clones, 86% of which are singletons, and 2.1% rests with the top ten. The specimen sequenced was PBMCs. The receptors here all came from a human donor in good health.

This chain joins TRBV29-1 and TRBJ2-1, with TRBD1 matching over 10 bases. The germline gives CDR1 SQVTM, CDR2 ANQGSEA. The CDR3 runs to 15 residues. The V and J ends lost 4 bases and 4 bases, in that order; junction bases with no gene match: 7. The CDR3 is CSVGGRDRGYNEQFF. The CDR3 nucleotides read TGCAGCGTTGGGGGGAGGGACAGGGGATACAATGAGCAGTTCTTC.

The chain employs TRBV6-1 and TRBJ2-1, with TRBD1 matching 9 bases. Germline CDR1 is MNHNS and CDR2 is SASEGT. CDR3 length: 15 amino acids. Trimming removed 5 bases from V and 7 bases from J; junction bases left unmatched: 9. For the CDR3, the DNA is TGTGCCAGCAGTAAACAGGGGGCAACGGGGAATGAGCAGTTCTTC. Its translation is CASSKQGATGNEQFF.

This chain connects TRBV29-1 to TRBJ1-1; 8 bases fit TRBD1. Germline CDR1 and CDR2: SQVTM and ANQGSEA. V gave up 6 bases and J gave up 4 bases; unmatched junction bases: 16. CDR3 length equals 16 residues. In DNA, the CDR3 is TGCAGCGTCACGGGGAGATCAGGGGGCAGCGGCACTGAAGCTTTCTTT. It translates to CSVTGRSGGSGTEAFF. Supplemented by reference TRBV29-1 and TRBJ1-1, the full variable domain reads SAVISQKPSRDICQRGTSLTIQCQVDSQVTMMFWYRQQPGQSLTLIATANQGSEATYESGFVIDKFPISRPNLTFSTLTVSNMSPEDSSIYLCSVTGRSGGSGTEAFFGQGTRLTVV.

The V and J genes are TRBV6-5 and TRBJ2-7; TRBD1 aligns across 8 bases. V lost 3 bases, J lost 4 bases, and 5 bases stayed unmatched. There are 14 residues in the CDR3. CDR1 is MNHEY and CDR2 is SVGAGI in the germline V gene. The CDR3: CASSYRTGNYEQYF. CDR3 in DNA: TGTGCCAGCAGTTATCGGACAGGGAATTACGAGCAGTACTTC.

This clone was detected a few times. This chain uses TRBV2 with TRBJ1-2, with a tentative D call TRBD1 (5 bases). V shed 7 bases and J shed 2 bases, with 14 bases lying between them. The germline V gene has CDR1 SNHLY and CDR2 FYNNEI. The CDR3 spans 14 residues. The CDR3 DNA reads TGTGCCAGCAAAGGTCGGGGGTTGAACTATGGCTACACCTTC. Residues: CASKGRGLNYGYTF.

The rearrangement links TRBV4-3 to TRBJ2-5, with TRBD1 matching over 7 bases. This CDR3 is 16 amino acids long. With V trimmed by 1 base and J by 4 bases, 9 bases remained unmatched. Germline-derived CDR1 and CDR2 are LGHNA and YSLEER. DNA of the CDR3: TGCGCCAGCAGCCAAGGGACGACAGGGACGTCAGAGACCCAGTACTTC. Amino acid sequence: CASSQGTTGTSETQYF.

This chain connects TRBV29-1 to TRBJ2-1; D is perhaps TRBD1 (5 bases). V lost 1 base, J lost 4 bases, and 14 bases lay in between. Germline CDR1 and CDR2: SQVTM and ANQGSEA. CDR3 length: 15 residues. The CDR3: CSVEGGTENYNEQFF. In DNA, the CDR3 is TGCAGCGTTGAAGGGGGCACAGAGAATTACAATGAGCAGTTCTTC.

The V call is TRBV11-2, the J call TRBJ1-1; 7 positions match TRBD1. Trimming removed 7 bases from V and 0 bases from J; junction bases left unmatched: 17. The CDR3 extends over 18 amino acids. The germline V gene has CDR1 SGHAT and CDR2 FQNNGV. The CDR3 is CASTKTSGTDVMNTEAFF. CDR3 bases: TGTGCCAGCACCAAAACTTCCGGGACAGATGTTATGAACACTGAAGCTTTCTTT.

This rearrangement joins TRBV11-2 to TRBJ2-5; no clear D. V was cut by 3 bases and J by 5 bases, with 13 bases left in between. The CDR3 is 14 residues long. Germline CDR1 SGHAT, CDR2 FQNNGV. The CDR3 spells CASSFSSLIETQYF. The CDR3 bases are TGTGCCAGCAGCTTCAGTTCGCTTATTGAGACCCAGTACTTC.

This clone has only one observation. V gene TRBV6-4 combines with J gene TRBJ2-1; perhaps TRBD2 as D (5 bases). The CDR3 sequence is 14 residues long. Germline loops: CDR1 MRHNA, CDR2 SNTAGT. Trimming left V 8 bases short and J 5 bases short, with 16 bases between. Written as DNA, the CDR3 is TGTGCCAGCCGCGGACTCCCCCCGCACAATGAGCAGTTCTTC. It yields the protein CASRGLPPHNEQFF.

The V and J genes are TRBV23-1 and TRBJ1-3, with TRBD1 as a possible D gene (5 bases). TRBV23-1 is treated as an ORF (open reading frame) with a function not yet certain. CDR3 length: 16 amino acids. V lost 10 bases, J lost 0 bases, and 19 bases lay in between. Here the CDR3 reads CAKRFDSDDSGNTIYF. The CDR3 DNA follows: TGCGCCAAGCGATTTGACAGCGATGACTCTGGAAACACCATATATTTT.

The chain carries TRBV10-3 and TRBJ2-1; D is unclear. CDR3 length: 17 residues. Trimming left V 0 bases short and J 0 bases short, with 12 bases between. Germline CDR1 reads ENHRY; CDR2 reads SYGVKD. The CDR3 coding sequence is TGTGCCATCAGTGAGTCCTTGACATCGAGCTCCTACAATGAGCAGTTCTTC. Translated: CAISESLTSSSYNEQFF.

The V and J genes are TRBV7-9 and TRBJ1-5; 9 bases agree with TRBD1. This CDR3 contains 15 residues. V shed 5 bases and J 4 bases; nucleotides not matched to a gene: 6. Germline assignment: CDR1 SEHNR and CDR2 FQNEAQ (reference sequence). The CDR3 protein is CASSPGTGTNQPQHF. CDR3 DNA: TGTGCCAGCAGCCCAGGGACAGGGACAAATCAGCCCCAGCATTTT.

V and J are TRBV6-6 and TRBJ1-4; 10 bases align to TRBD1. The CDR3 is made up of 15 amino acids. Losses at the gene ends were 6 bases for V and 5 bases for J; bases not matched to a gene: 6. Germline values: CDR1 MNHNY, CDR2 SVGAGI (reference sequence). The chain's CDR3 is CASSRTGGDNEKLFF. The DNA of the CDR3 is TGTGCCAGCAGCCGGACAGGGGGGGACAATGAAAAACTGTTTTTT.

The CDR3 coding sequence is TGTGCCAGCAGCCGGCAGACTGACACTGAAGCTTTCTTT. The encoded protein is CASSRQTDTEAFF. The chain employs TRBV14 and TRBJ1-1; D is undetermined. The CDR3 sequence is 13 residues long. The germline V and J ends were trimmed by 4 bases and 3 bases, with 9 bases remaining between them. Germline V gene sequence: CDR1 SGHDN, CDR2 FVKESK.